A selection of T cell receptor beta chains follows, all from one sample in a study of cytomegalovirus exposure and HLA in healthy donors. Method: immunoSEQ multiplex PCR; TCRdb's copy keeps in-frame clones and lacks some. The sample contains around 160,000 clones, around 89% of which appear only once. Sequencing was done on a sample of PBMCs. Source of these receptors: a man aged 18 to 29 in good health and CMV-seronegative. CDR3s include the opening cysteine and the closing phenylalanine or tryptophan. D genes are given only for firm matches. Part of the rows lack a size; the others show once, few, many or a class for expanded clones.

cdr3_length j_call d_call clone_size v_call cdr3_nt cdr3_aa
15 TRBJ2-1 TRBD2 once TRBV10-1 TGCGCCAGCAGCGACGGACTAGCGGTCTACAATGAGCAGTTCTTC CASSDGLAVYNEQFF
14 TRBJ1-1 TRBD1 . TRBV25-1 TGTGCCAGCGCGATGACAGGGACTCTGACTGAAGCTTTCTTT CASAMTGTLTEAFF
16 TRBJ2-7 TRBD2 . TRBV7-2 TGTGCCAGCAGCTTAGTAGGCGGGGGTTACTCCTACGAGCAGTACTTC CASSLVGGGYSYEQYF
13 TRBJ2-1 TRBD2 . TRBV29-1 TGCAGCGTTAGCGGGGGGGCTTACAATGAGCAGTTCTTC CSVSGGAYNEQFF
15 TRBJ1-6 . . TRBV6-5 TGTGCCAGCAGTTACTCGAAAACGCTTCTATCGCCCCTCCACTTT CASSYSKTLLSPLHF
17 TRBJ2-1 TRBD2 . TRBV7-7 TGTGCTAGCAGCTTATCCCCTCTGGGACTAGTTCACAATGAGCAGTTCTTC CASSLSPLGLVHNEQFF
15 TRBJ1-2 . . TRBV30 TGTGCCTGGAGTGTAGGCAGGGGAGCTAACTATGGCTACACCTTC CAWSVGRGANYGYTF
14 TRBJ2-3 TRBD2 . TRBV10-3 TGTGCCACCGCAGCGGGGGATAGCACAGATACGCAGTATTTT CATAAGDSTDTQYF
19 TRBJ1-5 . once TRBV15 TGTGCCACCAGCAGAGATCTGTGGCAGGGCGAGAGAAACAATCAGCCCCAGCATTTT CATSRDLWQGERNNQPQHF
15 TRBJ1-2 . . TRBV19 TGTGCCAGTAGTACGATTCAGGGTTCGGTCTATGGCTACACCTTC CASSTIQGSVYGYTF
17 TRBJ2-5 TRBD1 . TRBV7-2 TGTGCCAGCAGCTTTCTCCGGGACAGCCTAAGTACGGAGACCCAGTACTTC CASSFLRDSLSTETQYF
13 TRBJ1-2 . . TRBV2 TGTGCCAGCAGTGCGGGACATGCCTATGGCTACACCTTC CASSAGHAYGYTF
15 TRBJ1-3 . . TRBV6-5 TGTGCCAGCAGCCGATCGGCCCGAGGAGGAAACACCATATATTTT CASSRSARGGNTIYF
19 TRBJ2-6 TRBD1 . TRBV7-6 TGTGCCAGCAGCTTCCCCTTCGGGACAGGTATCTCTGGGGCCAACGTCCTGACTTTC CASSFPFGTGISGANVLTF
12 TRBJ2-7 TRBD1 . TRBV6-1 TGTGCCTTTCGGGACAGGGGCTACGAGCAGTACTTC CAFRDRGYEQYF
11 TRBJ2-1 . once TRBV27 TGTGCCAGCAGCCACTACAATGAGCAGTTCTTC CASSHYNEQFF
14 TRBJ2-5 TRBD2 . TRBV6-5 TGTGCCAGCAGCCTTAGCGGGACGTTAGAGACCCAGTACTTC CASSLSGTLETQYF
14 TRBJ1-5 . . TRBV6-5 TGTGCCAGCAGTTACTCCGAGGGCGGACAGCCCCAGCATTTT CASSYSEGGQPQHF
15 TRBJ1-2 TRBD1 . TRBV15 TGTGCCACCAGCAGAGATAGGGGGACAGGGAGGTCCTACACCTTC CATSRDRGTGRSYTF
16 TRBJ1-1 . . TRBV7-9 TGTGCCAGCAACATACAGGAGACCACCATGAACACTGAAGCTTTCTTT CASNIQETTMNTEAFF
13 TRBJ1-2 . few TRBV19 TGTGCCAGTATTCAGGGGCGAGACTATGGCTACACCTTC CASIQGRDYGYTF
17 TRBJ2-1 TRBD2 . TRBV4-3 TGCGCCAGCAGCCCCTACGCGAGCGGGAGTGGTTACAATGAGCAGTTCTTC CASSPYASGSGYNEQFF
14 TRBJ1-6 TRBD1 . TRBV6-5 TGTGCCAGCAGGTCCACAGGGGCCAATTCACCCCTCCACTTT CASRSTGANSPLHF